This TCR beta chain derives from a study of blood T cell repertoires in COVID-19. Trimming removed 4 bases from V and 0 bases from J; junction bases left unmatched: 7. The CDR3 extends over 16 amino acids. Germline values: CDR1 SGHDT, CDR2 YYEEEE. Here immunoSEQ multiplex PCR was the method, and the copy in TCRdb shows in-frame clones only, minus some. This table has 390,000 or so clones, around 83% appearing once. Adults between about 18 and 89 years of age took part from some 25 US areas. Clinical history reported by participants formed the basis on which cohorts were assigned. Before being deemed recovered, Cohort 3 donors had two negative PCRs, clearance, or symptom resolution.

V is TRBV5-6 and J is TRBJ1-2; 9 bases line up with TRBD1. The TCR sequence derives from a woman aged 45-59 years who had recovered from COVID-19. Sequencing input: PBMCs or T cells enriched from blood (not recorded which). The CDR3 DNA reads TGTGCCAGCAGCCCGACAGGGGGGGCTACTAACTATGGCTACACCTTC. It is translated as CASSPTGGATNYGYTF.